This section outlines one T cell receptor beta chain sequence together with its context. The data derive from a study of blood T cell repertoires in COVID-19. Overall study context: The United States, Italy and Spain provided the acute and convalescent COVID-19 samples. From T cells, B-cell-depleted T cells, or PBMCs came the material, which was cDNA or gDNA.

All enrollees were about 18 to 100 years old and from around 25 US areas. Each participant's cohort was designated according to participant-reported clinical history. Produced via immunoSEQ multiplex PCR; TCRdb's table is partial and in-frame only. The top ten clones hold about 1.5% of a sample with fewer than 500,000 clones, approximately 87% of them seen once. This CDR3 has 11 residues. Trimming shortened V by 3 bases and J by 5 bases, and 5 bases separated the two germline ends. The germline gives CDR1 SQVTM, CDR2 ANQGSEA. The chain has TRBV29-1 and TRBJ2-1; D is ambiguous. The sample consisted of PBMCs or T cells enriched from blood (not recorded which). The TCR was taken from a young man who had recovered from COVID-19. The CDR3 nucleotides read TGCAGCGTTGAGAGAAACAATGAGCAGTTCTTC. Translation gives CSVERNNEQFF.